Included here is one T cell receptor beta chain sequence, with context. This sample is drawn from a study of control samples from healthy donors and cancer patients. Trimming removed 3 bases at V and 0 bases at J, with 10 bases between. The germline gives CDR1 MDHEN, CDR2 SYDVKM. CDR3 length: 15 residues. Only in-frame clones appear in the TCRdb table, and some are missing; sequencing was by immunoSEQ multiplex PCR. Of more than 120,000 clones in the sample, 75% to 95% were seen once. Sequencing used blood. The genes are TRBV28 and TRBJ2-3; D gene uncertain. The TCR sequence derives from a man younger than 40 in good health. The CDR3 bases are TGTGCCAGCAGTTTGTGGGTCGGGAGCACAGATACGCAGTATTTT. It yields the protein CASSLWVGSTDTQYF.